This T cell receptor (beta chain) was obtained from a study of blood T cell repertoires in COVID-19. Study as a whole: In each case, the material was cDNA or gDNA derived from T cells, B-cell-depleted T cells, or PBMCs.

The V gene's germline CDR1 is MDHEN and CDR2 SYDVKM. This CDR3 spans 18 amino acids. The junction had 5 bases not matched to a gene; V was cut back by 3 bases and J by 0 bases. TCRdb keeps only in-frame clones here, not all; method: immunoSEQ multiplex PCR. The sample contains roughly 190,000 clones, 86% of which appear only once. During active infection, Seattle patients enrolled and were then monitored through disease. The TCR comes from an older woman with COVID-19, enrolled during active disease. The genes are TRBV28 and TRBJ2-6; 10 bases line up with TRBD2. Material for sequencing was peripheral blood. CDR3 DNA sequence: TGTGCCAGCAGTTTTAGACGACTAGCGGGCTCTGGGGCCAACGTCCTGACTTTC. It encodes CASSFRRLAGSGANVLTF.